The clone carrying this TCR beta chain was seen once. Its matching antigen is unknown. The data were taken from a study of cytomegalovirus exposure and HLA in healthy donors. The CDR3 is 14 residues long. The V end lost 4 bases, the J end lost 6 bases, and 16 bases lay between the germline ends. Germline lookup yields CDR1 SGHKS and CDR2 YYEKEE (reference sequence). Study observations and caveats: Listed as cytomegalovirus-associated were around 160 TCR beta chains.

Assay used: immunoSEQ multiplex PCR; TCRdb lists only in-frame clones, some missing. Of 82,000 or so clones listed, 85% to 95% were seen once; the top ten hold 0.6% to 0.7%. This sequence joins TRBV5-5 and TRBJ1-2, with D possibly being TRBD1 (6 bases). This receptor was obtained from a woman under 30 in good health and CMV-seronegative. The specimen sequenced was PBMCs. The chain's CDR3 is CASSQDRPRDGYTF. The CDR3 DNA reads TGTGCCAGCAGCCAAGACAGGCCCCGAGATGGCTACACCTTC. The whole variable domain, remainder taken from reference TRBV5-5 and TRBJ1-2, is DAGVTQSPTHLIKTRGQQVTLRCSPISGHKSVSWYQQVLGQGPQFIFQYYEKEERGRGNFPDRFSARQFPNYSSELNVNALLLGDSALYLCASSQDRPRDGYTFGSGTRLTVV.